The entry below describes one TCR beta chain. Antigen specificity is unknown. Trimming at V came to 0 bases and at J to 9 bases, leaving 9 bases not matched to a gene. The germline gives CDR1 SGDLS, CDR2 YYNGEE. This CDR3 is 16 amino acids long. The data belong to a study of monozygotic twins with cystic fibrosis. Background on the study: Library input was 3 to 3.5 micrograms of fragmented DNA, with approximately 16 PCR cycles. Study findings and constraints: Low clonality (median roughly 0.0099) suggested a mostly naive repertoire.

Some clones are missing from TCRdb's copy, which holds only in-frame ones; the method was immunoSEQ multiplex PCR. The sample lists roughly 20,000 clones, nearly 98% occurring once. V usage is TRBV9 and J usage is TRBJ2-4; 10 bases match TRBD2. The receptor comes from a woman in her thirties with cystic fibrosis. Material: blood. CDR3 loop: CASSVEGAGGRGIQYF. DNA of the CDR3: TGTGCCAGCAGCGTAGAGGGAGCGGGGGGGCGCGGCATTCAGTACTTC.